Reported below is one TCR beta chain. The antigen is not known. These data belong to a study of PD-1 blockade in classical Hodgkin lymphoma. Study outcomes and limitations: Differences between repertoires have undefined causes, possibly disease activity or prior therapy.

Time point denoted: newly diagnosed, previously untreated cHL patient sample. The table came from immunoSEQ multiplex PCR; TCRdb's copy has only in-frame clones and leaves some out. The data contain approximately 31,000 clones, 94% of them singletons. The CDR3 has 12 residues. Per the germline V gene, CDR1 is SQVTM and CDR2 is ANQGSEA. Trimming stripped 6 bases from V and 5 bases from J, with 14 bases between. The sequence derives from a human donor with classical Hodgkin lymphoma. The source material was peripheral blood mononuclear cells (PBMCs). V and J are TRBV29-1 and TRBJ2-7, with D maybe TRBD1 (6 bases). The CDR3 bases are TGCAGCGTCGCCAGGGGCCTAAACGAGCAGTACTTC. It codes for CSVARGLNEQYF.